A single sample is the source of the 4 T cell receptor beta chains below, sequenced in a study of OX40 agonist ivuxolimab in advanced cancers. Using immunoSEQ multiplex PCR, the repertoire was profiled, and TCRdb retains in-frame clones only, with some absent. The sample holds 65,000 to 75,000 clones, about 90% seen once. The sequencing here drew on CD4+ or CD8+ T cells sorted from blood, taken in a trial of the OX40 agonist ivuxolimab. Receptors were obtained from an adult with an advanced solid tumor such as melanoma, head and neck, liver or kidney cancer.

The CDR3 loop reads CASSSLGGTDTQYF. In DNA, the CDR3 is TGTGCCAGCAGCTCCCTAGGTGGCACAGATACGCAGTATTTT. The chain uses TRBV11-3 and TRBJ2-3; D remains unclear. CDR3 length: 14 residues. The V end lost 4 bases, the J end lost 1 base, and 9 bases lay between the germline ends. From germline, CDR1 is SGHNT and CDR2 YENEEA.

The chain couples TRBV7-2 to TRBJ2-7; a possible D gene is TRBD2 (6 bases). Trimming took off 6 bases at V and 1 base at J, with 16 bases between the two ends. The CDR3 is made up of 15 amino acids. Looked up from germline, CDR1 is SGHTA and CDR2 is FQGNSA. Written as DNA, the CDR3 is TGTGCCAGCAGTCAAGGGGCAGGGACTTCCTACGAGCAGTACTTC. Its protein product is CASSQGAGTSYEQYF.

In this sample, this clone turned up a few times. V usage is TRBV19 and J usage is TRBJ2-5, with TRBD2 matching over 11 bases. The CDR3 has 17 residues. V lost 4 bases, J lost 7 bases, and 14 bases stayed unmatched. Looked up from germline, CDR1 is LNHDA and CDR2 is SQIVND (reference sequence). The CDR3 nucleotides are TGTGCCAGTAGTAGGGAGACTAGCGGGACTATAAGGGGGACCCAGTACTTC. As protein: CASSRETSGTIRGTQYF.

This clone was found a few times. The chain is built from TRBV4-2 and TRBJ2-1, with unresolved D. The V gene lost 1 base and the J gene lost 0 bases, with 10 bases spanning the gap. Germline CDR1 and CDR2: LGHNA and YNFKEQ. The CDR3 consists of 16 residues. CDR3 nucleotide sequence: TGTGCCAGCAGCCAAGGTCGGCAAAGCTCCTACAATGAGCAGTTCTTC. Residues: CASSQGRQSSYNEQFF.